Listed here is a single T cell receptor beta chain. CDR1 is LNHNV and CDR2 is YYDKDF in the germline V gene (reference sequence). This CDR3 contains 17 residues. V dropped 5 bases and J dropped 2; count of bases not matched to a gene: 7. The data derive from a study of blood T cell repertoires in COVID-19. About the study: COVID-19 samples, acute and convalescent, were from the United States, Italy and Spain.

Produced via immunoSEQ multiplex PCR; TCRdb's table is partial and in-frame only. The sample carries fewer than 250,000 clones, about nine tenths recorded once. The chain employs TRBV15 and TRBJ1-5; 12 bases are shared with TRBD1. The material sequenced was PBMCs or T cells enriched from blood (not recorded which). The TCR originated in a man aged 25-40 years in a cohort exposed to, infected with or recovered from COVID-19 (not recorded which). CDR3 in DNA: TGTGCCACCAGCGGGGGACAGGGGGCAGGTGGCAATCAGCCCCAGCATTTT. Protein product: CATSGGQGAGGNQPQHF. Based on the CDR3 plus reference TRBV15 and TRBJ1-5, the full variable domain is DAMVIQNPRYQVTQFGKPVTLSCSQTLNHNVMYWYQQKSSQAPKLLFHYYDKDFNNEADTPDNFQSRRPNTSFCFLDIRSPGLGDTAMYLCATSGGQGAGGNQPQHFGDGTRLSIL.